A selection of T cell receptor beta chains follows, all from one sample in a study of blood T cell repertoires in COVID-19. Clones were read by immunoSEQ multiplex PCR, and TCRdb kept only the in-frame ones, dropping some. The sample includes 80,000 or so clones, 80% of them seen just once. Sequencing was carried out using peripheral blood. Receptor source: a woman in her 70s with acute or convalescent COVID-19. CDR3s include the opening cysteine and the closing phenylalanine or tryptophan. A D gene is named only where the DNA matches it firmly. A clone size is listed for some rows: how often the clone was seen (once, few, many), or a class if it is expanded.

many TRBJ1-1 TRBD1 TRBV5-6 CASRNRGDTEAFF TGTGCCAGCAGGAACAGGGGAGACACTGAAGCTTTCTTT
- TRBJ1-2 TRBD1 TRBV7-3 CASSLTGTESNYGYTF TGTGCCAGCAGTCTTACCGGGACAGAGTCTAACTATGGCTACACCTTC
few TRBJ2-2 - TRBV9 CASSDRGELFF TGTGCCAGCAGCGACAGGGGGGAGCTGTTTTTT
- TRBJ2-2 - TRBV2 CASRQTNTGELFF TGTGCCAGCAGACAGACGAACACCGGGGAGCTGTTTTTT
- TRBJ1-6 TRBD1 TRBV5-8 CASSLGVGQTLNSPLHF TGTGCCAGCAGCTTGGGGGTGGGACAGACTCTTAATTCACCCCTCCACTTT
- TRBJ1-2 - TRBV2 CASSESRGANYGYTF TGTGCCAGCAGTGAATCCCGGGGGGCCAACTATGGCTACACCTTC
few TRBJ1-1 - TRBV2 CASSLNSRAPMNTEAFF TGTGCCAGCAGCCTAAACTCCAGGGCTCCCATGAACACTGAAGCTTTCTTT
- TRBJ1-1 - TRBV7-3 CASSLLVNTEAFF TGTGCCAGCAGCTTACTCGTGAACACTGAAGCTTTCTTT
- TRBJ2-7 TRBD1 TRBV11-3 CASSIDRGSGEQYF TGTGCCAGCAGCATTGACAGGGGGTCTGGCGAGCAGTACTTC
- TRBJ2-1 - TRBV11-2 CASSLGWRGQRHEQFF TGTGCCAGCAGCTTAGGTTGGAGGGGGCAACGACATGAGCAGTTCTTC
- TRBJ2-3 TRBD2 TRBV13 CASSPPRTRDGDTQYF TGTGCCAGCAGCCCTCCAAGGACTAGGGATGGAGATACGCAGTATTTT
- TRBJ1-4 TRBD1 TRBV7-9 CASTPDSGQYEKLFF TGTGCCAGCACCCCTGACTCGGGACAGTATGAAAAACTGTTTTTT
- TRBJ2-5 TRBD2 TRBV6-1 CASSVPGTIIRETQYF TGTGCCAGCAGTGTCCCCGGGACTATAATCCGGGAGACCCAGTACTTC
- TRBJ1-3 TRBD1 TRBV18 CASSPPGLRDRVSGNTIYF TGTGCCAGCTCACCACCTGGGCTCCGGGACAGGGTGAGCGGAAACACCATATATTTT
- TRBJ2-7 - TRBV15 CATSRGAGLAYEQYF TGTGCCACCAGCAGAGGGGCAGGGTTGGCCTACGAGCAGTACTTC
- TRBJ1-1 - TRBV7-3 CASSSYSDTEAFF TGTGCCAGCAGCTCTTACAGTGACACTGAAGCTTTCTTT
- TRBJ2-7 TRBD2 TRBV9 CASSLGAGESYEQYF TGTGCCAGCAGCCTAGGGGCGGGGGAGTCCTACGAGCAGTACTTC
- TRBJ2-7 - TRBV11-3 CASSLAGQPEQYF TGTGCCAGCAGCTTGGCCGGACAGCCCGAGCAGTACTTC
many TRBJ2-7 TRBD2 TRBV3-1/TRBV3-2 CASSQGYSGVVEQYF TGTGCCAGCAGCCAAGGGTATAGCGGGGTCGTCGAGCAGTACTTC
- TRBJ2-1 - TRBV5-4 CASSLSWPPPPNNEQFF TGTGCCAGCAGCTTGAGTTGGCCACCCCCCCCAAACAATGAGCAGTTCTTC